This TCR beta chain comes out of a study of cytomegalovirus exposure and HLA in healthy donors. Study findings and constraints: Reportedly, TCR beta sequences accurately predicted HLA-A and HLA-B alleles in most subjects. Some highly shared sequence variants likely arose as a pipeline artifact.

PCR amplification relied on 60 Vbeta primers (plus 13 Jbeta primers). Method: immunoSEQ multiplex PCR; TCRdb's copy keeps in-frame clones and lacks some. The data contain some 200,000 clones, around 80% of them singletons. As to this clone: Its antigen remains unidentified. Compared with germline, one end of the junction differs, possibly owing to a read error.

The CDR3 is 14 residues long. CDR1 SGHTA and CDR2 FQGNSA come from the germline V gene. This sequence was found in a girl aged 2 to 9 in good health and CMV-seronegative. The chain carries TRBV7-2 and TRBJ2-7; 11 nucleotides agree with TRBD2. The sample comprised PBMCs. The CDR3 DNA follows: TGTGCCAGCAGCCTAGCGGGAGGAACCTACGAGCAGTACTTC. This encodes CASSLAGGTYEQYF.